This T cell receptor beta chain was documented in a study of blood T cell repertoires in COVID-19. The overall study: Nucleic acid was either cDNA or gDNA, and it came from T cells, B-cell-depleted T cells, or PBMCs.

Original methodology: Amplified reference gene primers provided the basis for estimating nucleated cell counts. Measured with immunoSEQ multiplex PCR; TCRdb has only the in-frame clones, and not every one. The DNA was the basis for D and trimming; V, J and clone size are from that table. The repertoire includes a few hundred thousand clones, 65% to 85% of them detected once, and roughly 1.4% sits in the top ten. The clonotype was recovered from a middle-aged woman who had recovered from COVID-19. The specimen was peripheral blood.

CDR3 amino acids: CASSNRDRAYGYTF. The CDR3 region has the DNA TGTGCCAGCAGCAACCGGGACAGAGCATATGGCTACACCTTC. The rearrangement uses TRBV5-8 and TRBJ1-2, with 7 bases matching TRBD1. The J segment lost 5 bases and the V segment lost 4 bases, leaving 8 bases of the junction unmatched. From germline, CDR1 is SGHTS and CDR2 YDEGEE. The CDR3 spans 14 residues.